The rows below give T cell receptor beta chains drawn from one sample of a study of CD8 T cells in Susac syndrome. In TCRdb, the immunoSEQ multiplex PCR reads were re-called with MiXCR into one record per CDR3 protein. The sample includes approximately 300,000 distinct CDR3 sequences, approximately 85% of them seen just once. Input material: CD8+ T cells from PBMCs. The origin of the receptors is a human donor with multiple sclerosis. The CDR3 runs from the conserved cysteine through the conserved F or W. Fields, in order: J gene, V gene, clone size, D gene, CDR3 DNA, CDR3 protein. D genes are given only for firm matches. For some rows the clone size is stated as once, few or many, or as a class when expanded; others skip it.

TRBJ1-3 | TRBV3-1 | NA | NA | TGTGCCGTCCGGACGGACGCGGGAAACACCATATATTTT | CAVRTDAGNTIYF
TRBJ2-7 | TRBV6-5 | once | NA | TGTGCCAGCAGTTACGACGACGAGCAGTACTTC | CASSYDDEQYF
TRBJ2-5 | TRBV6-2/TRBV6-3 | NA | TRBD2 | TGTGCCAGCAGTACCGGGACTAGCTGGTCCCAAGAGACCCAGTACTTC | CASSTGTSWSQETQYF
TRBJ1-1 | TRBV29-1 | NA | NA | TGCAGCTGGGGGGAGAACACTGAAGCTTTCTTT | CSWGENTEAFF
TRBJ2-3 | TRBV7-7 | once | TRBD2 | TGTGCCAGCAGCTTGGGGACTAGCGGGGAGAGCACAGATACGCAGTATTTT | CASSLGTSGESTDTQYF
TRBJ2-5 | TRBV11-2 | NA | TRBD2 | TGTGCCAGCAGCTTAGAGGCTAGCGGGCAAGAGACCCAGTACTTC | CASSLEASGQETQYF
TRBJ2-7 | TRBV6-2/TRBV6-3 | NA | TRBD2 | TGTGCCAGCAGTGACCTAGCGGGAGGGCCTCTCGGTCTCTACGAGCAGTACTTC | CASSDLAGGPLGLYEQYF
TRBJ1-3 | TRBV29-1 | NA | NA | TGCAGCGTTGAAGAAGGGCCGCTCGTGGGAGGAAACACCATATATTTT | CSVEEGPLVGGNTIYF
TRBJ1-1 | TRBV4-1 | once | NA | TGCGCCAGCAGCCCACCTGGACTGGAAGCTTTCTTT | CASSPPGLEAFF
TRBJ1-3 | TRBV7-3 | NA | NA | TGTGCCAGCAGCTTCGGGACATACATCTCTGGAAACACCATATATTTT | CASSFGTYISGNTIYF
TRBJ2-2 | TRBV12-3/TRBV12-4 | NA | TRBD2 | TGTGCCAGCAGTCCCCTTGGGACTAGCACAACCTCCACCGGGGAGCTGTTTTTT | CASSPLGTSTTSTGELFF
TRBJ1-5 | TRBV19 | NA | NA | TGTGCCAGTAGTCGTCAGGGAAGCAATCAGCCCCAGCATTTT | CASSRQGSNQPQHF
TRBJ2-1 | TRBV4-3 | NA | TRBD2 | TGCGCCAGCAGCCGCGAGCGAGCGGGAGGCGCTGATGAGCAGTTCTTC | CASSRERAGGADEQFF
TRBJ1-2 | TRBV19 | NA | NA | TGTGCCAGTTTTCCGGGCCCCGCCTATGGCTACACCTTC | CASFPGPAYGYTF
TRBJ2-3 | TRBV6-1 | NA | NA | TGTGCCAGCAGTCCTACCCGGCGACAGGAAACTAGCACAGATACGCAGTATTTT | CASSPTRRQETSTDTQYF
TRBJ1-4 | TRBV5-4 | NA | NA | TGTGCCAGCAGTCTGGGGCTCTCAACTAATGAAAAACTGTTTTTT | CASSLGLSTNEKLFF
TRBJ2-1 | TRBV20-1 | once | TRBD2 | TGCAGTGCTAGAGACCGGGAGGGGTACAGTGAGCAGTTCTTC | CSARDREGYSEQFF